These T cell receptor beta chains were read from a single sample in a study of blood T cell repertoires in COVID-19. Method: immunoSEQ multiplex PCR; TCRdb's copy keeps in-frame clones and lacks some. This repertoire shows about 70,000 clones, about three quarters found once; its top ten account for over 25%. The sample comprised peripheral blood. Receptors were obtained from a woman older than 75 with active or convalescent COVID-19. Each CDR3 is given with its conserved first and last residue.

TRBJ2-1 TRBV5-4 CASSSTGDEQFF
TRBJ2-3 TRBV19 CASSIGGGGTDTQYF
TRBJ1-2 TRBV28 CASSSPGQGRYGYTF
TRBJ1-6 TRBV6-4 CASSESQSNSPLHF
TRBJ2-1 TRBV18 CASSPIGRVQEQFF
TRBJ2-5 TRBV6-5 CAAKPLAGVTGTQYF
TRBJ2-1 TRBV27 CASSPLAGGLGLYNEQFF
TRBJ2-7 TRBV5-1 CASSYAGGQGESEQYF
TRBJ2-3 TRBV9 CASSVQTGTRGSSDTQYF
TRBJ1-1 TRBV7-9 CASSPQGGTEAFF
TRBJ1-1 TRBV6-2/TRBV6-3 CASSVPRGGIDTEAFF
TRBJ2-7 TRBV5-1 CASSVGLPHEQYF
TRBJ1-1 TRBV10-1 CASRGARKGTEAFF
TRBJ1-5 TRBV6-5 CASSYDRASNQPQHF
TRBJ1-5 TRBV6-5 CASSRQGSGSQPQHF
TRBJ2-7 TRBV5-4 CASSFNRVGEQYF
TRBJ2-5 TRBV6-5 CASSQGALETQYF
TRBJ1-1 TRBV6-1 CASSETGTGDTEAFF
TRBJ1-6 TRBV10-2 CASSNAGTINNSPLHF
TRBJ1-1 TRBV29-1 CSVGMDRRNTEAFF
TRBJ1-3 TRBV27 CASSLSGSSGNTIYF
TRBJ1-1 TRBV6-2/TRBV6-3 CASSPGGETEAFF
TRBJ1-1 TRBV6-6 CASSNDRTHLNTEAFF
TRBJ1-1 TRBV10-3 CAIRKDRGTEAFF
TRBJ1-2 TRBV28 CASSVTGTIDGYTF
TRBJ1-1 TRBV7-9 CASSFPVNTEAFF
TRBJ1-6 TRBV9 CASSASSYNSPLHF